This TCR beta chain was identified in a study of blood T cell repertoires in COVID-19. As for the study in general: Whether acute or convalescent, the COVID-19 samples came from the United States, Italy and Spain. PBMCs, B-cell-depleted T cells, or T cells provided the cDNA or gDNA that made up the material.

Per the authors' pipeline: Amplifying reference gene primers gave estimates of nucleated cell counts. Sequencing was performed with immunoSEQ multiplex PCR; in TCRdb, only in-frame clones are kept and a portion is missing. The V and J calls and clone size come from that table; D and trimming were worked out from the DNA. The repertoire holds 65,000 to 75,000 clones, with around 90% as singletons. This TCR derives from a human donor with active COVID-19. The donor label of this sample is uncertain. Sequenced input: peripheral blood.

This CDR3 reads CSAGDFYEQYF. The DNA of the CDR3 is TGCAGTGCTGGGGACTTCTACGAGCAGTACTTC. The chain employs TRBV20-1 and TRBJ2-7; TRBD2 might be the D (6 bases). The CDR3 length is 11 residues. V was shortened by 5 bases and J by 3 bases, with 8 bases between the two germline ends. The V gene's germline CDR1 is DFQATT and CDR2 SNEGSKA (reference sequence).